This T cell receptor (beta chain) stems from a study of T cells in localized non-small cell lung cancer. Study results and limitations: The appearance of a median approximately 55 of the top 100 tumor clones was seen in adjacent lung. A higher density of T cells in blood coincided with extended overall survival. T cell clonality was highest in uninvolved adjacent lung, above tumor. Only one tumor region went through sequencing, so heterogeneity may still be there.

The CDR3 length is 15 residues. V lost 1 base and J lost 0, with 10 bases in between. Germline CDR1 reads LNHDA; CDR2 reads SQIVND (reference sequence). TCRdb keeps only in-frame clones here, not all; method: immunoSEQ multiplex PCR. Here the sample spans fewer than 25,000 clones, around 90% being singletons. On this clone itself: Its target is unknown.

The receptor was isolated from a woman aged 40-75 years with stage I lung adenocarcinoma. Specimen: peripheral blood, collected before any cancer treatment. The rearrangement uses TRBV19 and TRBJ2-7; D remains unclear. The CDR3 DNA reads as TGTGCCAGTAGTATAGTTCTTTTCAGCTCCTACGAGCAGTACTTC. It codes for CASSIVLFSSYEQYF.